Listed below are T cell receptor beta chains from one sample, sequenced in a study of CD8+ T cells in alopecia areata. Produced via immunoSEQ multiplex PCR; TCRdb's table is partial and in-frame only. The profile shows 90,000 to 150,000 clones, roughly 60% of them singletons. The sequencing here drew on CD8+ T cells sorted from blood, taken at week 4, from a patient treated with tofacitinib. The source of these receptors is a human donor with alopecia areata. CDR3s include the opening cysteine and the closing phenylalanine or tryptophan. D genes are given only for firm matches. Part of the rows lack a size; the others show once, few, many or a class for expanded clones.

cdr3_length clone_size j_call d_call v_call cdr3_nt cdr3_aa
16 . TRBJ2-6 . TRBV10-3 TGTGCCATCAGGCTGGACAGCTCCTCTGGGGCCAACGTCCTGACTTTC CAIRLDSSSGANVLTF
14 few TRBJ2-1 . TRBV15 TGTGCCACCAGCAGAGGCTTCTCCTACAATGAGCAGTTCTTC CATSRGFSYNEQFF
14 . TRBJ1-2 TRBD1 TRBV5-1 TGCGCCAGCAGGGGAACAGGGGGCGACTATGGCTACACCTTC CASRGTGGDYGYTF
13 . TRBJ2-1 . TRBV7-2 TGTGCCAGCAGACTTACGGGGGGCAGAGAGCAGTTCTTC CASRLTGGREQFF
15 . TRBJ2-1 . TRBV5-6 TGTGCCAGCAGACATTTACAGGGGCGGGATAATGAGCAGTTCTTC CASRHLQGRDNEQFF
12 . TRBJ1-2 . TRBV19 TGTGCCAGTAGTATGACGGGACGAGGCTACACCTTC CASSMTGRGYTF
12 . TRBJ1-1 . TRBV30 TGTGCCTGGGGTCCCCCGAACACTGAAGCTTTCTTT CAWGPPNTEAFF
14 . TRBJ2-7 . TRBV30 TGTGCCTGGAGTCCGGCTTACGGCTCCTACGAGCAGTACTTC CAWSPAYGSYEQYF
22 few TRBJ2-6 TRBD2 TRBV13 TGTGCCAGCAGCTCCTATAACTATGAGGAGCGGGGGGCCCTCTCTGGGGCCAACGTCCTGACTTTC CASSSYNYEERGALSGANVLTF
13 few TRBJ2-3 TRBD2 TRBV23-1 TGTGCCAGCAGGCGGGGGGGCACAGATACGCAGTATTTT CASRRGGTDTQYF
15 . TRBJ2-7 TRBD1 TRBV7-9 TGTGCCAGCAGTTACCCGGGACAGGGTGTCTACGAGCAGTACTTC CASSYPGQGVYEQYF
12 . TRBJ2-5 . TRBV30 TGTGCCTGGAGTTTGTTGGAAGAGACCCAGTACTTC CAWSLLEETQYF
16 . TRBJ2-3 TRBD2 TRBV4-2 TGTGCCAGCAGCCAAGGGCGGGGGGACGGGTCAGATACGCAGTATTTT CASSQGRGDGSDTQYF
15 . TRBJ2-1 . TRBV15 TGTGCCACCAGCAGAGGCGGGGAATCTTACAATGAGCAGTTCTTC CATSRGGESYNEQFF
15 . TRBJ2-7 . TRBV29-1 TGCAGCGTTGGCCCACCGGGACGGACGGCTAGCGAGCAGTACTTC CSVGPPGRTASEQYF
15 . TRBJ1-5 . TRBV19 TGTGCCAGTACCCCCACGGGGGCAGTTAATCAGCCCCAGCATTTT CASTPTGAVNQPQHF
16 . TRBJ2-5 . TRBV28 TGTGCCAGCAGTTTAGAGGCAGGGAGCAGCCAAGAGACCCAGTACTTC CASSLEAGSSQETQYF
14 . TRBJ1-2 . TRBV6-4 TGTGCCAGCAGTGACTCCTGGGGTGGCTATGGCTACACCTTC CASSDSWGGYGYTF
19 . TRBJ2-1 TRBD1 TRBV5-4 TGTGCCAGCACCTACTCATCGGGACAGGGAGCTGGATGGGGCAATGAGCAGTTCTTC CASTYSSGQGAGWGNEQFF
13 . TRBJ2-7 TRBD2 TRBV29-1 TGCAGCGTTTTTATGAGGACTAGCGGGTTTCTGGAGTTC CSVFMRTSGFLEF
19 . TRBJ2-6 TRBD1 TRBV10-3 TGTGCCATCAGTGAGGACTGGGGGACAGCGTACTCTGGGGCCAACGTCCTGACTTTC CAISEDWGTAYSGANVLTF
15 few TRBJ2-7 . TRBV4-2 TGTGCCAGCAGCCAAGATTTTGGGGCCGCCTACGAGCAGTACTTC CASSQDFGAAYEQYF
13 . TRBJ1-1 . TRBV29-1 TGCAGCGGGGTACAGGGAAGTGCTCCTGAAGCTTTCTTT CSGVQGSAPEAFF